The clone carrying this TCR beta chain was detected ten times or more. Its antigen is still unknown. The sample comes from a study of T-cell reconstitution after alpha-beta-depleted transplantation in children. Overall study findings and caveats: As was reported, about two months after transplant, alpha-beta T cells came from several hundred expanded graft clones. The main origin of T-cell counts and diversity one year after transplant was newly produced T cells.

Unique molecular identifiers were incorporated into the prepared TCRbeta library. TCRdb passed the PCR reads through MiXCR, listing each CDR3 protein once. The sample has around 94,000 distinct CDR3 sequences; about 6% are singletons. Germline trimming cut 7 bases from V and 0 bases from J; bases unmatched to any gene: 4. This CDR3 region has 14 residues. Germline V lookup: CDR1 MNHEY, CDR2 SMNVEV (reference sequence). The sequenced sample was PBMCs, mostly from graft donor cells, obtained 60 days after TCRalphabeta/CD19-depleted stem cell transplant. V and J are TRBV27 and TRBJ2-7, with 9 bases matching TRBD2. This TCR came from a female patient aged 2 to 10 who had a stem cell transplant for Fanconi anemia, so the T cells may come from the graft donor. In DNA, the CDR3 is TGTGCCAGCAAGGTAGCGGGAGCCTCCTACGAGCAGTACTTC. It yields the protein CASKVAGASYEQYF.